This T cell receptor beta chain was found in a study of T cell responses to AZD1222 COVID-19 vaccine. The CDR3 contains 14 residues. Deletions cut 0 bases from V and 3 bases from J, with 8 bases between. Germline CDR1 reads SGDLS; CDR2 reads YYNGEE. TCRdb keeps only in-frame clones here, not all; method: immunoSEQ multiplex PCR. The sample lists roughly 150,000 clones, around nine tenths occurring once. The sequencing used peripheral blood, collected 28 days after the second AZD1222 dose. The TCR was taken from an adult who received the AZD1222 COVID-19 vaccine. The chain employs TRBV9 and TRBJ2-3; no clear D gene. DNA of the CDR3: TGTGCCAGCAGCGTAGCTCTACGGACAGATACGCAGTATTTT. This gives the protein CASSVALRTDTQYF.